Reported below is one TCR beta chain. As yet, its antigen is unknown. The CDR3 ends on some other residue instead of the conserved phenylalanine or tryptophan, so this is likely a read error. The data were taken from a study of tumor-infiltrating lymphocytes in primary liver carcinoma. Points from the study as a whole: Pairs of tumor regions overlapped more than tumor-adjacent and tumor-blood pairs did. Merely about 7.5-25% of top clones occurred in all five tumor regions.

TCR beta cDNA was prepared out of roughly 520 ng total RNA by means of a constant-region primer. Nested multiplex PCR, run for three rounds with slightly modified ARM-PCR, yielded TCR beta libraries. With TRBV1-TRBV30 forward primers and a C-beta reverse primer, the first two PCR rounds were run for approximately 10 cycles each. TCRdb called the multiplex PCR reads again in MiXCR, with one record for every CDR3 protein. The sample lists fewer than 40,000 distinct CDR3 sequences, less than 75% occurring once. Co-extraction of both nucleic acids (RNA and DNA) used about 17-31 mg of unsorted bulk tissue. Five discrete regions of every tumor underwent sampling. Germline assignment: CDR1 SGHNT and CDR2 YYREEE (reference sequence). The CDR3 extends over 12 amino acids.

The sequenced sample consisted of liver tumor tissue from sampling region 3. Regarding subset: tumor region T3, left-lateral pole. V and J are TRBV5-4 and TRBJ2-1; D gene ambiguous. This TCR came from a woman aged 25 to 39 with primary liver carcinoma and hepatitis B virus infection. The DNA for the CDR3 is TGTGCCAGTAGCTTAGGCGGCAATGAACAGTTCTCC. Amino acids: CASSLGGNEQFS.